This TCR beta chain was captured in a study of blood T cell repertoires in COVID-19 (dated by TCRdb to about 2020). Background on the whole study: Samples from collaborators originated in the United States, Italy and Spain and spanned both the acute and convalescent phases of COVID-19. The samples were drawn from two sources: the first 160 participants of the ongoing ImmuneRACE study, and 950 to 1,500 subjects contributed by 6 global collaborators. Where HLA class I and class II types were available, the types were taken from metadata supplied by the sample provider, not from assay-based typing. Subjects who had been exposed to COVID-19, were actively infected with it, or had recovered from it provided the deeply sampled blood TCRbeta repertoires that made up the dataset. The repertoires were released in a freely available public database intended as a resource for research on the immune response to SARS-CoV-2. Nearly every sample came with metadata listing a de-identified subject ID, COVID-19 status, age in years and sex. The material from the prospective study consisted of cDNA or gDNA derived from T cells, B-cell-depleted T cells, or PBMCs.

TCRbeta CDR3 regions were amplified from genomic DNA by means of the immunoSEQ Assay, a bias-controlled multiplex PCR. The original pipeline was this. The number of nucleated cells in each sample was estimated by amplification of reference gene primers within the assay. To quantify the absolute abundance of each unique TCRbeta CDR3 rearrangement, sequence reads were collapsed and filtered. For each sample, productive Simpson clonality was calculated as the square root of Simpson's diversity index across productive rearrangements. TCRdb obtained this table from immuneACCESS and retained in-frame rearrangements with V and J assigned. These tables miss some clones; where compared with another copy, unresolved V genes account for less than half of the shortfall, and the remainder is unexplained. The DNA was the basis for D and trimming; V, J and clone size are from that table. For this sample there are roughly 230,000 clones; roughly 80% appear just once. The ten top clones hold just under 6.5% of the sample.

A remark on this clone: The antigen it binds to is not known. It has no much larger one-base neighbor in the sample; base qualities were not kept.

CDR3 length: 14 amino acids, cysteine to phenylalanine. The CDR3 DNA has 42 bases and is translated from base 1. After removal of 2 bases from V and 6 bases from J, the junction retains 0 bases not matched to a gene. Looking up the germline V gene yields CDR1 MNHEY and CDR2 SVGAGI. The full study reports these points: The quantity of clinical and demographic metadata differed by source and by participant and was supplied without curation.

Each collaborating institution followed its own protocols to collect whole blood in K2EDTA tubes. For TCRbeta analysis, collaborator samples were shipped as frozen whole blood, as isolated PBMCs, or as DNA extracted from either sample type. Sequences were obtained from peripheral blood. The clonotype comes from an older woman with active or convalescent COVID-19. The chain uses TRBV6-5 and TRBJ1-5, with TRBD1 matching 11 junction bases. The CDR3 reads CASSYGTGGQPQHF. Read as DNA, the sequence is TGTGCCAGCAGTTACGGGACAGGGGGTCAGCCCCAGCATTTT.